Listed here are 26 T cell receptor beta chains from one sample, sequenced in a study of beta chain features in type 1 diabetes. Since all of the isolated RNA was reverse transcribed, expressed TCRB transcripts were what got sequenced. Profiling relied on immunoSEQ multiplex PCR, and the TCRdb table lists in-frame clones only, not all of them. The table records about 200,000 clones, approximately 10% of them present only once. Sequenced: central memory CD4+ T cells from blood. These receptors all stem from a man younger than 35 in good health.

This clone was recorded a few times. The chain joins TRBV5-6 to TRBJ2-5; D gene unclear. The germline gives CDR1 SGHDT, CDR2 YYEEEE. The CDR3 covers 12 residues. V lost 5 bases and J lost 5, with 10 bases in between. This CDR3 reads CASSFNWETQYF. CDR3 in DNA: TGTGCCAGCAGTTTCAACTGGGAGACCCAGTACTTC. The full variable domain, completed using reference TRBV5-6 and TRBJ2-5, is DAGVTQSPTHLIKTRGQQVTLRCSPKSGHDTVSWYQQALGQGPQFIFQYYEEEERQRGNFPDRFSGHQFPNYSSELNVNALLLGDSALYLCASSFNWETQYFGPGTRLLVL.

The V and J genes are TRBV5-1 and TRBJ1-1, with no clear D. Trimming took 0 bases from V and 3 from J, leaving 9 bases between them. From germline, CDR1 is SGHRS and CDR2 YFSETQ. There are 14 residues in the CDR3. The CDR3 sequence: CASSLEGSDTEAFF. The CDR3 bases are TGCGCCAGCAGCTTGGAAGGGTCTGACACTGAAGCTTTCTTT.

A few counts support this clone. The J gene is TRBJ2-5, the V gene TRBV29-1, with unresolved D. The J call may be faulty, since TRBJ2-7 better matches the DNA end. The germline CDR1 and CDR2 sequences are SQVTM and ANQGSEA. There are 13 residues in the CDR3. This CDR3 reads CSVTSVRWGEQYF. The CDR3 DNA reads TGCAGCGTCACCTCGGTACGGTGGGGCGAGCAGTACTTC.

This clone turned up a few times. J is TRBJ2-1 and V is TRBV19, with D possibly being TRBD2 (5 bases). Germline CDR1 LNHDA, CDR2 SQIVND (reference sequence). CDR3 length: 13 residues. V lost 4 bases and J 5 bases, leaving 9 bases between the germline ends. The CDR3 sequence: CASSKRNNNEQFF. For the CDR3, the DNA is TGTGCCAGTAGTAAGCGGAACAACAATGAGCAGTTCTTC.

This clone was found a few times. The chain combines TRBV30 with TRBJ1-2; possible D gene TRBD1, 5 bases. There are 12 residues in the CDR3. V was cut by 2 bases and J by 12 bases, with 16 bases left in between. Germline V gives CDR1 GTSNPN, CDR2 SVGIG (reference sequence). Here the CDR3 DNA reads TGTGCCTGGAGTCTACCTCGTGGGGGAAACACCTTC. It specifies CAWSLPRGGNTF.

This clone was picked up a small number of times. This chain links TRBV29-1 with TRBJ1-1; D ambiguous. Germline V gene lookup returns CDR1 SQVTM and CDR2 ANQGSEA. This CDR3 region has 13 residues. Trimming cost V 4 bases and J 1 base, with 10 bases left between them. CDR3 sequence: CSVAGLSNTEAFF. CDR3 sequence (DNA): TGCAGCGTTGCCGGACTCTCGAACACTGAAGCTTTCTTT.

This clone was counted many times. The gene calls are TRBV5-6 and TRBJ2-1; D gene uncertain. Between the trimmed V and J ends, which lost 2 bases and 8 bases, there was a span of 11 bases. The germline CDR1 and CDR2 sequences are SGHDT and YYEEEE. This CDR3 comprises 13 residues. CDR3 in DNA: TGTGCCAGCAGCTTCGGTGGCCGCGATGAGCAGTTCTTC. Amino acid sequence: CASSFGGRDEQFF.

This clone was counted at least ten times. The V gene is TRBV9, the J gene TRBJ2-7; D is possibly TRBD2 (6 bases). Per the germline V gene, CDR1 is SGDLS and CDR2 is YYNGEE. The CDR3 loop spans 13 amino acids. The V end lost 3 bases, the J end lost 7 bases, and 14 bases lay between the germline ends. CDR3 residues: CASSDGIRGEQYF. CDR3 DNA: TGTGCCAGCAGCGACGGCATCCGGGGGGAGCAGTACTTC. Using reference TRBV9 and TRBJ2-7 for the parts outside the CDR3, the full variable domain is DSGVTQTPKHLITATGQRVTLRCSPRSGDLSVYWYQQSLDQGLQFLIQYYNGEERAKGNILERFSAQQFPDLHSELNLSSLELGDSALYFCASSDGIRGEQYFGPGTRLTVT.

As to this clone: Additional DNA sequences in this sample encode the identical CDR3. The chain joins TRBV11-2 to TRBJ2-1; D is undetermined. The CDR3 contains 15 residues. Germline V gene data show CDR1 as SGHAT and CDR2 as FQNNGV. Between the trimmed V and J ends, which lost 1 base and 0 bases, there was a span of 7 bases. CDR3 in amino acids: CASSLGLRSYNEQFF. The CDR3 region has the DNA TGTGCCAGCAGCTTAGGTCTACGCTCCTACAATGAGCAGTTCTTC.

CDR3 loop: CASSEWGPNQPQHF. The CDR3 nucleotides are TGTGCCAGCAGTGAATGGGGACCCAATCAGCCCCAGCATTTT. This chain uses TRBV25-1 with TRBJ1-5; D is perhaps TRBD1 (5 bases). Trimming pared 1 base from V and 3 bases from J, leaving 7 bases between. This CDR3 has 14 residues. CDR1 and CDR2 (germline): MGHDK, SYGVNS.

The chain combines TRBV4-3 with TRBJ2-7; TRBD1 might be the D (6 bases). CDR1 and CDR2 from the germline V gene are LGHNA and YSLEER. The CDR3 totals 13 residues. Trimming shortened V by 8 bases and J by 7 bases, and 18 bases separated the two germline ends. The CDR3 nucleotides are TGCGCCAGCTCCAGGGACCCCCAGGGGGAGCAGTACTTC. Translated, it gives CASSRDPQGEQYF.

This clone was detected only a few times. The same CDR3 arises from other DNA sequences in this sample as well. In DNA form, the CDR3 reads TGCGCCAGCAGCGGAACAGGTTCCGAGCAGTACTTC. Protein product: CASSGTGSEQYF. The V and J genes are TRBV5-1 and TRBJ2-7; D is perhaps TRBD1 (5 bases). V was trimmed by 4 bases and J by 6 bases, leaving 11 bases between them. The CDR3 has 12 amino acids. Germline V gene lookup returns CDR1 SGHRS and CDR2 YFSETQ.

The rearrangement links TRBV7-2 to TRBJ1-2; D is undetermined. The CDR3 covers 14 residues. Deletions cut 1 base from V and 7 bases from J, with 13 bases between. CDR1 and CDR2 (germline): SGHTA, FQGNSA. CDR3 in DNA: TGTGCCAGCAGCTTAGGATCATTTGGGAGTGGCTACACCTTC. It encodes CASSLGSFGSGYTF.

In the case of this clone: This sample includes further DNA sequences coding for the same CDR3. The genes are TRBV2 and TRBJ1-1; D is unclear. This CDR3 has 13 amino acids. The V and J ends lost 7 bases and 1 base respectively, with 10 bases between them. The V gene's germline CDR1 is SNHLY and CDR2 FYNNEI. The CDR3 loop reads CASTLQGNTEAFF. Here the CDR3 DNA reads TGTGCCAGCACCCTGCAAGGGAACACTGAAGCTTTCTTT. The complete variable domain, with remaining parts taken from reference TRBV2 and TRBJ1-1, reads EPEVTQTPSHQVTQMGQEVILRCVPISNHLYFYWYRQILGQKVEFLVSFYNNEISEKSEIFDDQFSVERPDGSNFTLKIRSTKLEDSAMYFCASTLQGNTEAFFGQGTRLTVV.

The chain has TRBV27 and TRBJ1-2; D call uncertain. Germline V gene data show CDR1 as MNHEY and CDR2 as SMNVEV (reference sequence). The V end lost 2 bases, the J end lost 6 bases, and 1 base lay between the germline ends. This CDR3 comprises 10 residues. DNA of the CDR3: TGTGCCAGCAGTTTAGATGGCTACACCTTC. Protein product: CASSLDGYTF.

Points on this clone: Since a much larger clone is just one base distant, this may be a read error. The chain combines TRBV28 with TRBJ2-1, with 8 nucleotides matching TRBD1. The CDR3 loop spans 15 amino acids. V lost 3 bases, J lost 4 bases, and 5 bases stayed unmatched. The germline V gene has CDR1 MDHEN and CDR2 SYDVKM. As DNA, the CDR3 is TGTGCCAGCAGTTTCCCAGGGGGCGGGTACAATGAGCAGTTCTTC. This translates into CASSFPGGGYNEQFF.

This clone was found a few times. The rearrangement links TRBV6-5 to TRBJ2-1, with 11 bases matching TRBD2. Germline loops: CDR1 MNHEY, CDR2 SVGAGI. With V trimmed by 4 bases and J by 7 bases, 6 bases remained unmatched. The CDR3 spans 15 residues. CDR3 region: CASSLGLAEGNEQFF. The CDR3, as DNA: TGTGCCAGCAGTTTGGGACTAGCGGAGGGTAATGAGCAGTTCTTC.

This clone was detected a few times. This chain links TRBV11-3 with TRBJ2-2; D uncertain. Between the trimmed V and J ends, which lost 6 bases and 0 bases, there was a span of 8 bases. The CDR3 spans 14 residues. Germline CDR1 reads SGHNT; CDR2 reads YENEEA. CDR3 in DNA: TGTGCCAGCAGGCCCACCGCGAACACCGGGGAGCTGTTTTTT. Translating it yields CASRPTANTGELFF. Looking up the rest from reference TRBV11-3 and TRBJ2-2 gives the full variable domain: EAGVVQSPRYKIIEKKQPVAFWCNPISGHNTLYWYLQNLGQGPELLIRYENEEAVDDSQLPKDRFSAERLKGVDSTLKIQPAELGDSAVYLCASRPTANTGELFFGEGSRLTVL.

This clone turned up a few times. The chain recombines TRBV18 with TRBJ2-5; 7 bases match TRBD1. CDR3 length: 13 amino acids. With 6 bases clipped from V and 4 bases from J, the junction kept 5 bases outside the gene matches. Germline V lookup: CDR1 KGHSH, CDR2 LQKENI. The CDR3 nucleotides are TGTGCCAGCTCCACGGGACAGTCAGAGACCCAGTACTTC. It specifies CASSTGQSETQYF.

This clone was counted only a few times. This sequence joins TRBV7-8 and TRBJ2-7; the match to TRBD1 covers 8 bases. The CDR3 loop spans 13 amino acids. After removal of 6 bases from V and 5 bases from J, the junction contained 6 bases not matched to a gene. Germline V CDR1 and CDR2: SGHVS, FQNEAQ. CDR3 sequence (DNA): TGTGCCAGCAGACATCCGGGACAGGACGAGCAGTACTTC. Translation: CASRHPGQDEQYF.

The chain recombines TRBV11-2 with TRBJ1-2, with TRBD1 identical over 11 bases. CDR1 is SGHAT, CDR2 FQNNGV, per germline. After removal of 4 bases from V and 4 bases from J, the junction contained 5 bases not matched to a gene. This CDR3 comprises 15 residues. Here the CDR3 reads CASSWTGGEGYGYTF. CDR3 coding DNA: TGTGCCAGCAGCTGGACAGGGGGCGAAGGCTATGGCTACACCTTC.

The V and J genes are TRBV7-2 and TRBJ2-3; D not resolved. This CDR3 is built from 14 residues. Germline CDR1 reads SGHTA; CDR2 reads FQGNSA. The V end was cut by 0 bases, the J end by 8 bases, with 12 bases between. The CDR3: CASSLAGSPPTQYF. CDR3 nucleotide sequence: TGTGCCAGCAGCTTAGCGGGAAGTCCCCCTACGCAGTATTTT.

The V and J genes are TRBV6-7 and TRBJ2-7; no definite D call. TRBV6-7 is an ORF; its function is uncertain. Trimming left V 8 bases short and J 7 bases short, with 9 bases between. The CDR3 is 10 amino acids. Here the CDR3 reads CASCLSEQYF. The CDR3 DNA reads as TGTGCCAGCTGCTTATCAGAGCAGTACTTC.

This clone was recorded many times. Within the sample, other DNA sequences also encode this same CDR3. The rearrangement joins TRBV5-4 to TRBJ2-3, with 11 nucleotides matching TRBD2. Trimming cost V 5 bases and J 5 bases; bases outside gene matches: 4. Germline CDR1 is SGHNT and CDR2 is YYREEE (reference sequence). The CDR3 extends over 14 amino acids. CDR3 residues: CASRELAGVDTQYF. The CDR3 DNA sequence: TGTGCCAGCAGGGAACTAGCGGGAGTAGATACGCAGTATTTT.

This clone has a count of ten or more. The gene calls are TRBV6-5 and TRBJ2-1; 11 nucleotides agree with TRBD1. The CDR3 extends over 15 amino acids. From germline, CDR1 is MNHEY and CDR2 SVGAGI. The J segment lost 14 bases and the V segment lost 3 bases, leaving 12 bases of the junction unmatched. The CDR3 is CASSYQGQGADQKFF. CDR3 coding DNA: TGTGCCAGCAGTTATCAAGGACAGGGGGCGGATCAGAAGTTCTTC.

There are many counts of this clone. V is TRBV6-5 and J is TRBJ2-3; D not certain. Trimming took 8 bases from V and 2 from J, leaving 8 bases between them. Germline CDR1 and CDR2: MNHEY and SVGAGI. CDR3 length equals 12 residues. For the CDR3, the DNA is TGTGCCAGCTCCCAGTTCACAGATACGCAGTATTTT. Amino acids: CASSQFTDTQYF.